One sample yielded the 23 T cell receptor beta chains listed below, sequenced in a study of glioma-infiltrating T cells after dendritic cell vaccination (dated by TCRdb to the mid-2010s). Library construction relied on the immunoSEQ multiplex PCR assay. Drawn from immuneACCESS, this table holds only the in-frame rearrangements with V and J called that TCRdb kept. Clones are partly lost; checked studies trace under half to an unresolved V gene and leave the rest unexplained. The sample table lists 85,000 to 100,000 clones, approximately 78% of them with a count of one. The top ten hold approximately 2% of the sample. Explained via the paper, the time point label denotes: after dendritic cell vaccination, including at tumor progression/relapse. The sequencing used blood, collected after dendritic cell vaccination. The receptors were sampled from a human donor with glioblastoma.

This clone was counted a few times. This sequence joins TRBV11-2 and TRBJ2-7; D gene uncertain. The CDR3 consists of 15 residues. V was cut by 5 bases and J by 2 bases, with 16 bases left in between. Germline V gene lookup returns CDR1 SGHAT and CDR2 FQNNGV. CDR3 DNA sequence: TGTGCCAGCAGCCGAACTGGAGAGTCGGCCTACGAGCAGTACGTC. This codes for CASSRTGESAYEQYV.

The chain combines TRBV2 with TRBJ2-6; 7 positions match TRBD2. CDR1 and CDR2 from the germline V gene are SNHLY and FYNNEI. There are 15 residues in the CDR3. After removal of 7 bases from V and 0 bases from J, the junction contained 3 bases not matched to a gene. Here the CDR3 DNA reads TGTGCCAGCATGGGAGGGTCCTCTGGGGCCAACGTCCTGACTTTC. This encodes CASMGGSSGANVLTF.

This clone showed up just a few times. The chain couples TRBV4-2 to TRBJ2-7; no clear D gene. The V end lost 0 bases, the J end lost 2 bases, and 11 bases lay between the germline ends. CDR3 length: 15 residues. Germline CDR1 LGHNA, CDR2 YNFKEQ. CDR3 DNA sequence: TGTGCCAGCAGCCAAGAAGTGGGCACTCCCTACGAGCAGTACTTC. This encodes CASSQEVGTPYEQYF.

This clone came up many times. The gene calls are TRBV13 and TRBJ1-4, with 7 bases lining up with TRBD1. CDR1 and CDR2 (germline): PRHDT, FYEKMQ (reference sequence). The CDR3 is 14 residues long. J lost 7 bases, V lost 5 bases, and 7 bases had no gene match. The CDR3 DNA reads TGTGCCAGCAGCGGGGGACAGTGGGGTGAAAAACTGTTTTTT. As protein: CASSGGQWGEKLFF.

The CDR3 is CASSSPTGLYEDGNTIYF. The CDR3 DNA follows: TGTGCCAGTAGTTCTCCGACAGGGCTTTACGAGGATGGAAACACCATATATTTT. This chain uses TRBV19 with TRBJ1-3; TRBD1 agrees at 7 bases. The junction had 16 bases not matched to a gene; V was cut back by 5 bases and J by 3 bases. Germline CDR1 is LNHDA and CDR2 is SQIVND (reference sequence). This CDR3 has 18 amino acids.

V usage is TRBV6-1 and J usage is TRBJ2-6; the match to TRBD1 covers 7 bases. This CDR3 is 17 amino acids long. Trimming at V came to 2 bases and at J to 3 bases, leaving 7 bases not matched to a gene. In germline, CDR1 is MNHNS, CDR2 SASEGT. CDR3 region: CASSEQPTGLGANVLTF. The CDR3 DNA is TGTGCCAGCAGTGAACAACCGACAGGGCTTGGGGCCAACGTCCTGACTTTC.

This sequence joins TRBV11-1 and TRBJ1-2, with TRBD1 matching over 7 bases. This CDR3 spans 14 amino acids. The germline CDR1 and CDR2 sequences are SGHAT and FQDESV (reference sequence). V gave up 7 bases and J gave up 2 bases; unmatched junction bases: 7. CDR3 DNA: TGTGCCAGCAAGAGGACAGGAGCGAACTATGGCTACACCTTC. It yields the protein CASKRTGANYGYTF.

The chain employs TRBV6-5 and TRBJ2-2; possibly TRBD1 for D (6 bases). CDR3 size: 12 residues. Trimming cost V 8 bases and J 4 bases, with 8 bases left between them. Germline CDR1 MNHEY, CDR2 SVGAGI. CDR3 in amino acids: CASGQSTGELFF. The CDR3 DNA reads TGTGCCAGCGGACAGTCCACCGGGGAGCTGTTTTTT.

The genes are TRBV5-1 and TRBJ1-4, with a tentative D call TRBD1 (5 bases). This CDR3 is 14 amino acids long. Trimming cost V 1 base and J 7 bases, with 11 bases left between them. Per germline, CDR1 SGHRS and CDR2 YFSETQ. The CDR3 coding sequence is TGCGCCAGCAGCTTGTTGGGGCGCGGTGAAAAACTGTTTTTT. Its protein product is CASSLLGRGEKLFF.

The chain couples TRBV6-1 to TRBJ1-1, with D perhaps matching TRBD1 (5 bases). Trimming took 5 bases from V and 7 from J, leaving 20 bases between them. This CDR3 has 15 amino acids. CDR1 is MNHNS and CDR2 is SASEGT in the germline V gene. The CDR3, as DNA: TGTGCCAGCAGTCCGGGCCCGATGGGGAGGGGTGAAGCTTTCTTT. It encodes CASSPGPMGRGEAFF.

The table lists this clone with a few counts. The chain carries TRBV7-7 and TRBJ1-4; D is uncertain. Trimming removed 5 bases from V and 7 bases from J, with 11 bases in between. The germline V gene has CDR1 SSHAT and CDR2 FNYEAQ (reference sequence). The CDR3 spans 13 residues. The CDR3 protein is CASSPPGSEKLFF. Written as DNA, the CDR3 is TGTGCCAGCAGCCCCCCCGGGTCTGAAAAACTGTTTTTT.

V is TRBV6-6 and J is TRBJ1-5; maybe TRBD1 (5 bases). Germline CDR1 is MNHNY and CDR2 is SVGAGI (reference sequence). V was trimmed by 6 bases and J by 1 base, leaving 10 bases between them. This CDR3 comprises 14 residues. CDR3 amino acids: CASRDQGSNQPQHF. CDR3 sequence (DNA): TGTGCCAGCAGGGATCAGGGAAGCAATCAGCCCCAGCATTTT.

The V call is TRBV6-1, the J call TRBJ2-7, with TRBD1 identical over 7 bases. Germline CDR1 reads MNHNS; CDR2 reads SASEGT. This CDR3 contains 14 residues. With 5 bases clipped from V and 1 base from J, the junction kept 5 bases outside the gene matches. DNA for the CDR3: TGTGCCAGCAGTTCGCAGGGGGTTTCCTACGAGCAGTACGTC. This sequence encodes CASSSQGVSYEQYV.

This clone was detected only a few times. The chain uses TRBV5-1 and TRBJ1-3, with no clear D. CDR1 is SGHRS, CDR2 YFSETQ, per germline. V shed 0 bases and J shed 7 bases, with 14 bases lying between them. This CDR3 spans 15 amino acids. CDR3 sequence reads: CASSLDGQALNTIYF. The CDR3 DNA follows: TGCGCCAGCAGCTTGGATGGGCAGGCTTTGAACACCATATATTTT.

The gene calls are TRBV11-3 and TRBJ2-1; the match to TRBD2 covers 10 bases. CDR1 is SGHNT and CDR2 is YENEEA in the germline V gene. The J segment lost 4 bases and the V segment lost 4 bases, leaving 7 bases of the junction unmatched. The CDR3 covers 16 residues. The CDR3 region is CASSSGVAGGYNEQFF. CDR3 DNA sequence: TGTGCCAGCAGCTCCGGAGTAGCGGGAGGTTACAATGAGCAGTTCTTC.

The chain uses TRBV6-5 and TRBJ1-2; possible D gene TRBD1, 5 bases. Looked up from germline, CDR1 is MNHEY and CDR2 is SVGAGI. CDR3 length: 13 amino acids. Trimming stripped 4 bases from V and 4 bases from J, with 10 bases between. CDR3 sequence reads: CASSSQGSYGYTF. Here the CDR3 DNA reads TGTGCCAGCAGTTCCCAGGGTTCCTATGGCTACACCTTC.

The chain joins TRBV11-2 to TRBJ2-1; the D is unclear. The V gene lost 1 base and the J gene lost 5 bases, with 9 bases spanning the gap. The CDR3 spans 14 residues. The germline CDR1 and CDR2 sequences are SGHAT and FQNNGV. The CDR3 sequence is CASSLVFPNNEQFF. As DNA, the CDR3 is TGTGCCAGCAGCTTAGTTTTCCCAAACAATGAGCAGTTCTTC.

The chain is built from TRBV7-8 and TRBJ2-1, with 9 bases aligning to TRBD2. The germline CDR1 and CDR2 sequences are SGHVS and FQNEAQ. V gave up 4 bases and J gave up 7 bases; unmatched junction bases: 17. The CDR3 length is 18 residues. CDR3: CASSSTPSFSGSANEQFF. The CDR3 DNA reads TGTGCCAGCAGCTCAACCCCCTCTTTTAGCGGGAGTGCAAATGAGCAGTTCTTC. The entire variable domain, with the rest obtained from reference TRBV7-8 and TRBJ2-1, is as follows: GAGVSQSPRYKVAKRGQDVALRCDPISGHVSLFWYQQALGQGPEFLTYFQNEAQLDKSGLPSDRFFAERPEGSVSTLKIQRTQQEDSAVYLCASSSTPSFSGSANEQFFGPGTRLTVL.

This clone was seen a few times. J is TRBJ2-1 and V is TRBV15, with TRBD2 identical over 9 bases. V dropped 3 bases and J dropped 8; count of bases not matched to a gene: 8. This CDR3 has 15 residues. Germline loops: CDR1 LNHNV, CDR2 YYDKDF (reference sequence). The CDR3 loop is CATSRTGLAEHEQFF. The DNA for the CDR3 is TGTGCCACCAGCAGGACGGGACTAGCAGAACATGAGCAGTTCTTC.

CDR3 nucleotide sequence: TGCGCCAGCAGGACGGCGGGAAGATCCGGGGAGCTGTTTTTT. Encoded protein: CASRTAGRSGELFF. The V gene is TRBV5-1, the J gene TRBJ2-2, with D tentatively TRBD2 (6 bases). The CDR3 is made up of 14 amino acids. The V and J ends lost 5 bases and 6 bases respectively, with 14 bases between them. Germline V CDR1 and CDR2: SGHRS, YFSETQ.

Comments on this clone: One end of the junction varies from germline; a read error may be responsible. This rearrangement joins TRBV7-9 to TRBJ2-1, with 12 bases that match TRBD2. Germline CDR1 SEHNR, CDR2 FQNEAQ (reference sequence). This CDR3 spans 14 amino acids. The CDR3 reads CASSLAGGRNEQFF. The CDR3 DNA follows: TGTGCCAGCAGCCTAGCGGGAGGGCGAAATGAGCAGTTCTTC.

The chain recombines TRBV10-2 with TRBJ1-1, with D perhaps matching TRBD1 (5 bases). The CDR3 totals 15 residues. Between the trimmed V and J ends, which lost 2 bases and 0 bases, there was a span of 10 bases. Germline V gives CDR1 WSHSY, CDR2 SAAADI. The chain's CDR3 is CASSETGTLNTEAFF. The CDR3 coding sequence is TGCGCCAGCAGTGAGACCGGGACTTTGAACACTGAAGCTTTCTTT.

This clone was seen just once. Here the CDR3 reads CASSPDSFLNSPLHF. The CDR3 region has the DNA TGTGCCAGCAGCCCGGACAGTTTCCTTAATTCACCCCTCCACTTT. This chain uses TRBV6-5 with TRBJ1-6, with D possibly matching TRBD1 (6 bases). There are 15 residues in the CDR3. Germline V gives CDR1 MNHEY, CDR2 SVGAGI. The V end was cut by 6 bases, the J end by 6 bases, with 15 bases between.